This is a list of T cell receptor beta chains from one sample in a study of T cell responses to AZD1222 COVID-19 vaccine. Profiling relied on immunoSEQ multiplex PCR, and the TCRdb table lists in-frame clones only, not all of them. The sample lists more than 140,000 clones; roughly 89% were seen once. The sample in question was peripheral blood, obtained on day 0 of AZD1222 vaccination. The receptors come from an adult in good health. The CDR3 runs from the conserved cysteine through the conserved F or W. A D gene is named only where the DNA matches it firmly. For some rows the clone size is stated as once, few or many, or as a class when expanded; others skip it.

j_call: TRBJ1-1; clone_size: .; v_call: TRBV7-2; d_call: .; cdr3_aa: CASSLDHGSYSEAFF; cdr3_nt: TGTGCCAGCAGCTTAGATCATGGCAGTTATTCTGAAGCTTTCTTT
j_call: TRBJ1-5; clone_size: .; v_call: TRBV6-1; d_call: .; cdr3_aa: CASSEAGDARLHF; cdr3_nt: TGTGCCAGCAGTGAAGCTGGGGACGCCCGCCTGCATTTT
j_call: TRBJ2-7; clone_size: .; v_call: TRBV27; d_call: .; cdr3_aa: CASSLGPTYEQYF; cdr3_nt: TGTGCCAGCAGTTTGGGCCCTACCTACGAGCAGTACTTC
j_call: TRBJ2-1; clone_size: once; v_call: TRBV9; d_call: TRBD2; cdr3_aa: CASSLEPFGSGSAHEQFF; cdr3_nt: TGTGCCAGCAGCTTAGAACCTTTTGGCAGCGGGAGTGCCCATGAGCAGTTCTTC
j_call: TRBJ2-7; clone_size: .; v_call: TRBV5-1; d_call: TRBD1; cdr3_aa: CASSPGQGAHEQYF; cdr3_nt: TGCGCCAGCAGCCCAGGACAGGGAGCCCACGAGCAGTACTTC
j_call: TRBJ1-2; clone_size: once; v_call: TRBV5-8; d_call: TRBD1; cdr3_aa: CASSFGTEYGYTF; cdr3_nt: TGTGCCAGCAGCTTCGGGACAGAATATGGCTACACCTTC
j_call: TRBJ2-5; clone_size: medium-sized; v_call: TRBV5-6; d_call: .; cdr3_aa: CASSLILINQETQYF; cdr3_nt: TGTGCCAGCAGCTTGATCCTTATTAACCAAGAGACCCAGTACTTC
j_call: TRBJ1-2; clone_size: .; v_call: TRBV20-1; d_call: .; cdr3_aa: CSASRRATPRNYGYTF; cdr3_nt: TGCAGTGCTAGTCGACGGGCCACTCCGCGAAACTATGGCTACACCTTC
j_call: TRBJ2-3; clone_size: .; v_call: TRBV6-5; d_call: TRBD1; cdr3_aa: CASKQGATADTQYF; cdr3_nt: TGTGCCAGCAAACAGGGGGCGACTGCAGATACGCAGTATTTT
j_call: TRBJ1-4; clone_size: .; v_call: TRBV6-5; d_call: .; cdr3_aa: CASRTGTRDEKLFF; cdr3_nt: TGTGCCAGCAGAACCGGGACAAGGGATGAAAAACTGTTTTTT
j_call: TRBJ2-2; clone_size: .; v_call: TRBV4-2; d_call: TRBD2; cdr3_aa: CASSPSGTNTGELFF; cdr3_nt: TGTGCCAGCAGCCCTAGCGGAACGAACACCGGGGAGCTGTTTTTT
j_call: TRBJ1-1; clone_size: .; v_call: TRBV19; d_call: .; cdr3_aa: CASSIGAGALRTEAFF; cdr3_nt: TGTGCCAGTAGTATCGGTGCGGGGGCTTTACGGACTGAAGCTTTCTTT
j_call: TRBJ1-4; clone_size: few; v_call: TRBV5-4; d_call: .; cdr3_aa: CASSLALTEGEKLFF; cdr3_nt: TGTGCCAGCAGCTTGGCCCTTACAGAGGGTGAAAAACTGTTTTTT
j_call: TRBJ2-3; clone_size: .; v_call: TRBV27; d_call: TRBD1; cdr3_aa: CASSSDRDTDTQYF; cdr3_nt: TGTGCCAGCAGCTCGGACAGGGATACAGATACGCAGTATTTT
j_call: TRBJ2-3; clone_size: .; v_call: TRBV5-1; d_call: .; cdr3_aa: CASSSGLESSTDTQYF; cdr3_nt: TGCGCCAGCAGCTCTGGACTGGAATCTAGCACAGATACGCAGTATTTT
j_call: TRBJ2-1; clone_size: .; v_call: TRBV9; d_call: .; cdr3_aa: CASSVEGVGYNEQFF; cdr3_nt: TGTGCCAGCAGCGTAGAGGGGGTTGGATACAATGAGCAGTTCTTC
j_call: TRBJ1-4; clone_size: .; v_call: TRBV19; d_call: .; cdr3_aa: CAGNREGGEKLFF; cdr3_nt: TGTGCCGGTAACAGGGAAGGGGGTGAAAAACTGTTTTTT
j_call: TRBJ1-6; clone_size: .; v_call: TRBV5-1; d_call: .; cdr3_aa: CASSEDGNSPLHF; cdr3_nt: TGCGCCAGCAGCGAGGACGGTAATTCACCCCTCCACTTT
j_call: TRBJ1-2; clone_size: .; v_call: TRBV2; d_call: .; cdr3_aa: CASREGQVYGYTF; cdr3_nt: TGTGCCAGCAGGGAGGGACAAGTCTATGGCTACACCTTC
j_call: TRBJ2-7; clone_size: .; v_call: TRBV18; d_call: .; cdr3_aa: CASSPGTRTEQYF; cdr3_nt: TGTGCCAGCTCACCGGGTACCCGAACTGAGCAGTACTTC
j_call: TRBJ2-1; clone_size: .; v_call: TRBV19; d_call: .; cdr3_aa: CASSERGEMLDNEQFF; cdr3_nt: TGTGCCAGTAGTGAGAGGGGCGAGATGTTGGACAATGAGCAGTTCTTC
j_call: TRBJ2-3; clone_size: once; v_call: TRBV19; d_call: TRBD2; cdr3_aa: CASSDRGTSGRVDFF; cdr3_nt: TGTGCCAGTAGCGACCGCGGGACTAGCGGGAGGGTGGATTTCTTT
j_call: TRBJ2-1; clone_size: .; v_call: TRBV18; d_call: .; cdr3_aa: CASSPGVNEQFF; cdr3_nt: TGTGCCAGCTCACCAGGGGTCAATGAGCAGTTCTTC
j_call: TRBJ1-1; clone_size: .; v_call: TRBV6-2/TRBV6-3; d_call: .; cdr3_aa: CASSYSLWEWMNTEAFF; cdr3_nt: TGTGCCAGCAGTTACTCCTTATGGGAGTGGATGAACACTGAAGCTTTCTTT
j_call: TRBJ2-1; clone_size: few; v_call: TRBV14; d_call: .; cdr3_aa: CASSQDTLLNEQFF; cdr3_nt: TGTGCCAGCAGCCAAGATACGCTACTCAATGAGCAGTTCTTC
j_call: TRBJ2-7; clone_size: .; v_call: TRBV28; d_call: .; cdr3_aa: CASSSRTGSSEQYF; cdr3_nt: TGTGCCAGCAGTTCACGGACGGGATCGAGCGAGCAGTACTTC
j_call: TRBJ2-5; clone_size: .; v_call: TRBV9; d_call: TRBD2; cdr3_aa: CASSVTSGRSPGEETQYF; cdr3_nt: TGTGCCAGCAGCGTAACTAGCGGGAGGTCCCCAGGCGAAGAGACCCAGTACTTC
j_call: TRBJ2-2; clone_size: few; v_call: TRBV7-3; d_call: .; cdr3_aa: CASSSPGGELFF; cdr3_nt: TGTGCCAGCAGCTCCCCGGGCGGGGAGCTGTTTTTT
j_call: TRBJ1-5; clone_size: .; v_call: TRBV12-3/TRBV12-4; d_call: .; cdr3_aa: CASASGEGQPQHF; cdr3_nt: TGTGCCAGCGCTTCAGGGGAGGGTCAGCCCCAGCATTTT
j_call: TRBJ1-1; clone_size: .; v_call: TRBV10-2; d_call: TRBD1; cdr3_aa: CASSDDRVAFF; cdr3_nt: TGCGCCAGCAGCGATGACAGGGTTGCTTTCTTT
j_call: TRBJ2-1; clone_size: once; v_call: TRBV7-9; d_call: TRBD2; cdr3_aa: CASTDLGERGRGQFF; cdr3_nt: TGTGCCAGCACCGATCTAGGGGAGCGCGGGAGGGGGCAGTTCTTC
j_call: TRBJ2-1; clone_size: .; v_call: TRBV2; d_call: .; cdr3_aa: CASGPPASVGEQFF; cdr3_nt: TGTGCCAGCGGACCCCCGGCTAGCGTCGGTGAGCAGTTCTTC
j_call: TRBJ1-6; clone_size: .; v_call: TRBV5-1; d_call: .; cdr3_aa: CASSDSWRSYNSPLHF; cdr3_nt: TGCGCCAGCAGCGACAGCTGGAGGTCCTATAATTCACCCCTCCACTTT
j_call: TRBJ1-6; clone_size: .; v_call: TRBV4-3; d_call: TRBD1; cdr3_aa: CASSQRDRDSPLHF; cdr3_nt: TGCGCCAGCAGCCAACGGGACAGGGACTCACCCCTCCACTTT
j_call: TRBJ2-1; clone_size: .; v_call: TRBV6-2/TRBV6-3; d_call: TRBD2; cdr3_aa: CASSSGGSGTSQFF; cdr3_nt: TGTGCCAGCAGTTCCGGGGGGAGCGGGACCTCGCAGTTCTTC
j_call: TRBJ2-1; clone_size: .; v_call: TRBV5-1; d_call: .; cdr3_aa: CASSLVLTGEQFF; cdr3_nt: TGCGCCAGCAGCTTGGTCCTAACGGGTGAGCAGTTCTTC
j_call: TRBJ1-1; clone_size: few; v_call: TRBV5-5; d_call: TRBD1; cdr3_aa: CASSQGVTTEAFF; cdr3_nt: TGTGCCAGCAGCCAGGGGGTGACTACTGAAGCTTTCTTT
j_call: TRBJ2-4; clone_size: .; v_call: TRBV7-2; d_call: .; cdr3_aa: CASSLTSIQYF; cdr3_nt: TGTGCCAGCAGCCTTACGAGCATTCAGTACTTC
j_call: TRBJ2-6; clone_size: .; v_call: TRBV2; d_call: .; cdr3_aa: CASSEIRSGANVLTF; cdr3_nt: TGTGCCAGCAGTGAAATTAGATCTGGGGCCAACGTCCTGACTTTC
j_call: TRBJ2-7; clone_size: .; v_call: TRBV15; d_call: .; cdr3_aa: CATSRGQAPYEQYF; cdr3_nt: TGTGCCACCAGCAGAGGACAGGCCCCCTACGAGCAGTACTTC
j_call: TRBJ1-2; clone_size: .; v_call: TRBV10-3; d_call: TRBD1; cdr3_aa: CATYVEGADGYTF; cdr3_nt: TGTGCCACGTACGTGGAGGGGGCTGACGGCTACACCTTC
j_call: TRBJ1-1; clone_size: .; v_call: TRBV7-9; d_call: .; cdr3_aa: CASSHPNTEAFF; cdr3_nt: TGTGCCAGCAGCCATCCGAACACTGAAGCTTTCTTT
j_call: TRBJ2-2; clone_size: .; v_call: TRBV29-1; d_call: .; cdr3_aa: CSVQRTLGGRGGTGELFF; cdr3_nt: TGCAGCGTGCAGAGGACCCTTGGCGGGAGAGGGGGAACCGGGGAGCTGTTTTTT
j_call: TRBJ1-4; clone_size: once; v_call: TRBV18; d_call: TRBD1; cdr3_aa: CASCDRAGEKLFF; cdr3_nt: TGTGCCAGCTGTGACAGGGCTGGGGAAAAACTGTTTTTT
j_call: TRBJ1-2; clone_size: .; v_call: TRBV13; d_call: .; cdr3_aa: CASSFARTNYGYTF; cdr3_nt: TGTGCCAGCAGCTTTGCCCGGACTAACTATGGCTACACCTTC
j_call: TRBJ1-2; clone_size: .; v_call: TRBV27; d_call: TRBD1; cdr3_aa: CASRRTGQLYGYTF; cdr3_nt: TGTGCCAGCAGGAGAACGGGACAGCTATATGGCTACACCTTC
j_call: TRBJ2-7; clone_size: .; v_call: TRBV9; d_call: TRBD2; cdr3_aa: CASSVSGGSYEQYF; cdr3_nt: TGTGCCAGCAGCGTAAGCGGGGGATCCTACGAGCAGTACTTC
j_call: TRBJ2-3; clone_size: .; v_call: TRBV3-1/TRBV3-2; d_call: .; cdr3_aa: CASSQESHFTDTQYF; cdr3_nt: TGTGCCAGCAGCCAAGAGAGTCACTTTACAGATACGCAGTATTTT
j_call: TRBJ2-3; clone_size: once; v_call: TRBV28; d_call: TRBD2; cdr3_aa: CASRVAGGPTDTQYF; cdr3_nt: TGTGCCAGCAGGGTAGCGGGAGGGCCAACAGATACGCAGTATTTT
j_call: TRBJ2-1; clone_size: .; v_call: TRBV19; d_call: TRBD1; cdr3_aa: CASSRGQGARNEQFF; cdr3_nt: TGTGCCAGTAGCAGAGGACAGGGGGCGCGGAATGAGCAGTTCTTC
j_call: TRBJ2-7; clone_size: .; v_call: TRBV7-3; d_call: TRBD2; cdr3_aa: CASSISGRARDEQYF; cdr3_nt: TGTGCCAGCAGCATTAGCGGGAGGGCCAGGGACGAGCAGTACTTC
j_call: TRBJ1-3; clone_size: .; v_call: TRBV7-9; d_call: .; cdr3_aa: CASSLAPRNTIYF; cdr3_nt: TGTGCCAGCAGCTTAGCGCCGAGAAACACCATATATTTT
j_call: TRBJ2-2; clone_size: .; v_call: TRBV3-1/TRBV3-2; d_call: TRBD2; cdr3_aa: CASSQALAGGPGTGELFF; cdr3_nt: TGTGCCAGCAGCCAAGCACTAGCGGGAGGGCCGGGAACCGGGGAGCTGTTTTTT
j_call: TRBJ2-5; clone_size: once; v_call: TRBV5-1; d_call: TRBD1; cdr3_aa: CASSLGQGSGETQYF; cdr3_nt: TGCGCCAGCAGCTTGGGACAGGGGTCTGGAGAGACCCAGTACTTC